These 6 T cell receptor beta chains came from one sample sequenced in a study of T cells in Graves' hyperthyroidism and ophthalmopathy. Amplified TCR beta CDR3 regions came from RNA transcripts. First-round RT-PCR with HTBI primers amplified the TCR CDR3 region. TCRdb re-analysed the multiplex PCR reads in MiXCR, keeping a single row per CDR3 protein. In the table there are approximately 260,000 distinct CDR3 sequences, 13% to 15% of which are singletons. The sequenced sample consisted of blood. The source of these receptors is a woman in her 50s with Graves' hyperthyroidism that later progressed to Graves' ophthalmopathy.

V and J are TRBV27 and TRBJ2-7; D possibly corresponds to TRBD1 (5 bases). The ends were cut back, 5 bases at V and 3 bases at J, with 11 bases in the middle. The CDR3 is made up of 13 amino acids. The germline gives CDR1 MNHEY, CDR2 SMNVEV (reference sequence). CDR3 nucleotides: TGTGCCAGCAGTGCGTATCAGGGCTACGAGCAGTACTTC. Residues: CASSAYQGYEQYF.

The rearrangement joins TRBV11-2 to TRBJ2-7; 12 bases map to TRBD2. Germline values: CDR1 SGHAT, CDR2 FQNNGV. CDR3 size: 15 residues. J lost 8 bases, V lost 2 bases, and 7 bases had no gene match. The CDR3 sequence: CASSLLLAGGPKQYF. The CDR3 DNA follows: TGTGCCAGCAGCTTACTTCTAGCGGGAGGGCCGAAGCAGTACTTC.

This clonotype was seen ten or more times. The chain combines TRBV27 with TRBJ1-1; D remains ambiguous. Trimming removed 1 base from V and 2 bases from J, with 11 bases in between. CDR3 length: 15 residues. CDR1 is MNHEY and CDR2 is SMNVEV in the germline V gene (reference sequence). This chain's CDR3 is CASSLYSSQNTEAFF. In DNA, the CDR3 is TGTGCCAGCAGTTTATACAGTAGTCAAAACACTGAAGCTTTCTTT.

Many counts were recorded for this clonotype. The CDR3 DNA is TGTGCCAGCAGTCGCCCGTCGAGCTCCTACAATGAGCAGTTCTTC. Translating gives CASSRPSSSYNEQFF. This chain connects TRBV6-2 or TRBV6-3 to TRBJ2-1, with unresolved D. The CDR3 consists of 15 residues. V shed 5 bases and J shed 0 bases, with 11 bases lying between them. From germline, CDR1 is MNHEY and CDR2 SVGEGT.

This clonotype was observed a few times. The chain couples TRBV7-6 to TRBJ2-3; 7 bases align to TRBD2. This CDR3 is built from 15 residues. Germline lookup yields CDR1 SGHVS and CDR2 FNYEAQ. Trimming took 3 bases from V and 3 from J; bases not matched to a gene: 6. Here the CDR3 reads CASSFLSGTTDTQYF. The DNA of the CDR3 is TGTGCCAGCAGCTTCTTGAGCGGGACTACAGATACGCAGTATTTT.

This clonotype was detected many times. The genes are TRBV30 and TRBJ1-4; unclear D gene. The germline gives CDR1 GTSNPN, CDR2 SVGIG (reference sequence). V dropped 5 bases and J dropped 6 bases, with 10 bases sitting between them. CDR3 length equals 12 residues. This CDR3 reads CAWGGKDEKLFF. The CDR3 nucleotides are TGTGCCTGGGGAGGGAAGGATGAAAAACTGTTTTTT.